This T cell receptor (beta chain) is drawn from a study of regulatory T cells in long-lasting Graves disease. Assembly of TCR beta libraries relied on iRepertoire HTBI primers together with Arm-PCR of CDR3 regions. TCRdb redid the calling of the multiplex PCR reads with MiXCR, one entry per CDR3 protein. The sample consists of a few hundred thousand distinct CDR3 sequences, approximately 15% of them appearing once. CDR1 and CDR2 from the germline V gene are SGHAT and FQNNGV. The CDR3 has 13 amino acids. V was cut by 5 bases and J by 0 bases, with 5 bases left in between. Time point defined: newly diagnosed GD, antithyroid drugs for less than 3 months. The TCR library used RNA extracted from PBMCs. These same records also appear under a second study, on T cells in Graves' hyperthyroidism and ophthalmopathy.

V gene TRBV11-2 combines with J gene TRBJ1-3; TRBD1 might be the D (5 bases). The sequences come from peripheral blood mononuclear cells (PBMCs), collected at new diagnosis, from a patient treated with antithyroid drugs. The clonotype originates from a man in his forties with Graves disease. The CDR3 coding sequence is TGTGCCAGCAGCGGGGCCTCTGGAAACACCATATATTTT. Protein: CASSGASGNTIYF.